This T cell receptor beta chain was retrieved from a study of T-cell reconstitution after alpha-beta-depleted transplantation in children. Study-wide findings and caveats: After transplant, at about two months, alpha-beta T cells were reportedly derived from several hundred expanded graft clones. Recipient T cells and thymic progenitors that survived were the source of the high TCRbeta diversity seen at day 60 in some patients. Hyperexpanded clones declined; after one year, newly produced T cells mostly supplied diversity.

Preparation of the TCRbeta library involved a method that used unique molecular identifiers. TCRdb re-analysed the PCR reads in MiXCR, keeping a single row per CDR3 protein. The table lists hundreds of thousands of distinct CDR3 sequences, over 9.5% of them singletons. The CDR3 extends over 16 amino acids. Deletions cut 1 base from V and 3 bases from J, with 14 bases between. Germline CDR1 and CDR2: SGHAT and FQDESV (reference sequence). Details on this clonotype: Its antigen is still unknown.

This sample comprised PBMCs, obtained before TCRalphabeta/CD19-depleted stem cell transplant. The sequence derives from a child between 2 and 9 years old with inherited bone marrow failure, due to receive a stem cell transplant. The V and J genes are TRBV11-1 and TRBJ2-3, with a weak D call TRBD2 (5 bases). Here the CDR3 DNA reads TGTGCCAGCAGCTTAGTCTACGGGGTGAGGACAGATACGCAGTATTTT. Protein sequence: CASSLVYGVRTDTQYF.